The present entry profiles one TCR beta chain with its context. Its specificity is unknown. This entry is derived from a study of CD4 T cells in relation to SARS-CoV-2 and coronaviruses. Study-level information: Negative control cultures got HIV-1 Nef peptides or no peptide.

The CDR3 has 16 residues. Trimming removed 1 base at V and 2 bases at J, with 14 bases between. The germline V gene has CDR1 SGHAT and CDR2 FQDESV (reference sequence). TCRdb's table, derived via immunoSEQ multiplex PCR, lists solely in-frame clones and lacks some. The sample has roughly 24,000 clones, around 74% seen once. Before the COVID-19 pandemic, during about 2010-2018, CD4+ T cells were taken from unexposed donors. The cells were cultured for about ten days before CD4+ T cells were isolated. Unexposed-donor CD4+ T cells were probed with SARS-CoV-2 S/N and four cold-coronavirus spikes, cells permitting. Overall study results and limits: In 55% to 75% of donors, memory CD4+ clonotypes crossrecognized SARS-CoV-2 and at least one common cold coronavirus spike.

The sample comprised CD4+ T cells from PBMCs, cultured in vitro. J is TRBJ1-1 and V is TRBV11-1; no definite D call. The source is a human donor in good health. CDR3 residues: CASSLDRASFNTEAFF. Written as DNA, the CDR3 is TGTGCCAGCAGCTTAGACAGAGCTTCCTTCAACACTGAAGCTTTCTTT. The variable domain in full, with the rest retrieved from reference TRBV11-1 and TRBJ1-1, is EAEVAQSPRYKITEKSQAVAFWCDPISGHATLYWYRQILGQGPELLVQFQDESVVDDSQLPKDRFSAERLKGVDSTLKIQPAELGDSAMYLCASSLDRASFNTEAFFGQGTRLTVV.